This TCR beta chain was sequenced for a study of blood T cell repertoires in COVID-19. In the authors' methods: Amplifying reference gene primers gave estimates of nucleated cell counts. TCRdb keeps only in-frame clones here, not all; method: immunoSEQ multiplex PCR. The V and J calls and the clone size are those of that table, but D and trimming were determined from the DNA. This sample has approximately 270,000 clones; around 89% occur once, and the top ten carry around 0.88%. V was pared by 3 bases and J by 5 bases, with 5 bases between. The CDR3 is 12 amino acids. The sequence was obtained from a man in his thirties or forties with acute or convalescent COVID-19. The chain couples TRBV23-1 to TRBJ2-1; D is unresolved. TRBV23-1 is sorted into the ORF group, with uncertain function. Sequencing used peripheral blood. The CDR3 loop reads CASSQPDNEQFF. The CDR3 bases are TGCGCCAGCAGTCAGCCGGACAATGAGCAGTTCTTC.